These 2 T cell receptor beta chains came from one sample sequenced in a study of T cell responses to AZD1222 COVID-19 vaccine. TCRdb keeps only in-frame clones here, not all; method: immunoSEQ multiplex PCR. The data contain some 150,000 clones, 85% to 95% of them singletons. The sequencing here drew on peripheral blood, taken on day 0 of AZD1222 vaccination. Receptors originate from an adult in good health.

The V call is TRBV27, the J call TRBJ2-2, with 9 bases lining up with TRBD1. Germline CDR1 is MNHEY and CDR2 is SMNVEV (reference sequence). The CDR3 consists of 15 residues. The J segment lost 2 bases and the V segment lost 7 bases, leaving 5 bases of the junction unmatched. The CDR3 reads CASTVTGGNTGELFF. CDR3 nucleotide sequence: TGTGCCAGCACCGTAACAGGGGGCAACACCGGGGAGCTGTTTTTT.

V is TRBV5-4 and J is TRBJ1-2; D is uncertain. CDR1 SGHNT and CDR2 YYREEE come from the germline V gene (reference sequence). This CDR3 is 14 amino acids long. Trimming shortened V by 0 bases and J by 3 bases, and 9 bases separated the two germline ends. As DNA, the CDR3 is TGTGCCAGCAGCTTGGACAGTGATGACTATGGCTACACCTTC. Encoded protein: CASSLDSDDYGYTF. Together with reference TRBV5-4 and TRBJ1-2, the CDR3 gives the full variable domain: ETGVTQSPTHLIKTRGQQVTLRCSSQSGHNTVSWYQQALGQGPQFIFQYYREEENGRGNFPPRFSGLQFPNYSSELNVNALELDDSALYLCASSLDSDDYGYTFGSGTRLTVV.